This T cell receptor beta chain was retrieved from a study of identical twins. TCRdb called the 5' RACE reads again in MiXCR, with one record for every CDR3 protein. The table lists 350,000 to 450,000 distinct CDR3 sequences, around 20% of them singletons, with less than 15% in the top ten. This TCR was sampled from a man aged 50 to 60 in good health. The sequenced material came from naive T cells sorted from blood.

This CDR3 is CASNLAGGRETQYF. CDR3 DNA sequence: TGTGCCAGCAACCTAGCGGGAGGAAGGGAGACCCAGTACTTC. The rearrangement uses TRBV7-2 and TRBJ2-5, with 11 nucleotides matching TRBD2. Per the germline V gene, CDR1 is SGHTA and CDR2 is FQGNSA. The CDR3 has 14 amino acids. The V and J ends lost 7 bases and 5 bases, in that order; junction bases with no gene match: 6.